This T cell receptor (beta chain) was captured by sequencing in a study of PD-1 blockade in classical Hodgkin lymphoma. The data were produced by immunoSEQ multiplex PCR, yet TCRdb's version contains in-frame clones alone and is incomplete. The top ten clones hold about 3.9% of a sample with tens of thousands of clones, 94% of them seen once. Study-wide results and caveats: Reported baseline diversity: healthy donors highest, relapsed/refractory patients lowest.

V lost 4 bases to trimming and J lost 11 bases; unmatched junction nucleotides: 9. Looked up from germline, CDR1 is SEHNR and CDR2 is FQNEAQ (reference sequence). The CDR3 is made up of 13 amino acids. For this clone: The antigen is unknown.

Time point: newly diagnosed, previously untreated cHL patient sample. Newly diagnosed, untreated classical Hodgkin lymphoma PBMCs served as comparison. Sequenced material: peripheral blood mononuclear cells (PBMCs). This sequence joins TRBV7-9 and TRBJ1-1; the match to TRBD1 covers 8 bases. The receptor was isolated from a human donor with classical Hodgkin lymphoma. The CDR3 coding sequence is TGTGCCAGCAGCTCGACAGGGGCGCTTCGGGCTTTCTTT. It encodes CASSSTGALRAFF.